Listed below are T cell receptor beta chains from one sample, sequenced in a study of blood T cell repertoires in COVID-19. Using immunoSEQ multiplex PCR, the repertoire was profiled, and TCRdb retains in-frame clones only, with some absent. Among fewer than 150,000 clones listed, around 83% were seen once. The sample consisted of peripheral blood. These receptors originate from a human donor in a cohort sampled during active COVID-19. Each CDR3 is given with its conserved first and last residue. D genes are given only for firm matches. Clone size is not always given. Where it is, it says once, few, many or a class for expanded clones.

size,J,V,D,DNA,CDR3
NA,TRBJ2-1,TRBV5-1,NA,TGCGCCAGCAGCTTGTCAGGCGGGTCGCTCGATGAGCAGTTCTTC,CASSLSGGSLDEQFF
NA,TRBJ1-2,TRBV15,NA,TGTGCCACCAGCAGAGACACACGTTGGGGCAGTTCTAACTATGGCTACACCTTC,CATSRDTRWGSSNYGYTF
NA,TRBJ2-3,TRBV10-2,TRBD2,TGCGCCAGCAGTGAGTCACTAGCGGGAGCTCGTACGCAGTATTTT,CASSESLAGARTQYF
NA,TRBJ2-7,TRBV30,NA,TGTGCCTGGAAGGGAAGGGGCTGGTCCTACGAGCAGTACTTC,CAWKGRGWSYEQYF
once,TRBJ2-7,TRBV7-2,TRBD1,TGTGCCAGCAGCTTAGATGGGACAGGGGTTGACGAGCAGTACTTC,CASSLDGTGVDEQYF
NA,TRBJ1-1,TRBV5-6,TRBD1,TGTGCCAGCAGCTTACAGGGGGGCACTGAAGCTTTCTTT,CASSLQGGTEAFF
NA,TRBJ2-2,TRBV7-8,TRBD2,TGTGCCAGCAGCCTCGGACTAGCGGGAGGCTCTCTCACCGGGGAGCTGTTTTTT,CASSLGLAGGSLTGELFF
NA,TRBJ2-7,TRBV4-3,TRBD2,TGCGCCAGCAGCCAAGTTTCCGGGGGGGCAGACGAGCAGTACTTC,CASSQVSGGADEQYF
NA,TRBJ1-4,TRBV5-6,TRBD1,TGTGCCAGCAGCTTGTTAGCACAGGGGATTAATGAAAAACTGTTTTTT,CASSLLAQGINEKLFF
NA,TRBJ1-2,TRBV5-4,NA,TGTGCCAGCAGCTTGGCCGGACCAGGGAATGGCTACACCTTC,CASSLAGPGNGYTF
few,TRBJ1-2,TRBV7-8,TRBD1,TGTGCCAGCAGCTTAGCCCACCCGGGACAGAGTTCCTACACCTTC,CASSLAHPGQSSYTF
NA,TRBJ2-2,TRBV5-6,TRBD2,TGTGCCAGCAGCTTGCCCCTCGGCGGGAGTGTCTCCGGGGAGCTGTTTTTT,CASSLPLGGSVSGELFF
NA,TRBJ2-3,TRBV7-2,TRBD2,TGTGCCAGCAGCCAGTGGGCGGGACTAACAACAGATACGCAGTATTTT,CASSQWAGLTTDTQYF
few,TRBJ1-5,TRBV6-2/TRBV6-3,NA,TGTGCCAGCAGTTACCAGCTGGGGACATCCCATAGCAATCAGCCCCAGCATTTT,CASSYQLGTSHSNQPQHF
NA,TRBJ1-6,TRBV9,NA,TGTGCCAGCAGCCAAGAGTTAGGGGGTTCACCCCTCCACTTT,CASSQELGGSPLHF
NA,TRBJ1-5,TRBV30,TRBD1,TGTGCCTGGAGTATGGACAGGATCAATCAGCCCCAGCATTTT,CAWSMDRINQPQHF
NA,TRBJ2-6,TRBV19,NA,TGTGCCAGTAGTATTCGAGGCTCTGGGGCCAACGTCCTGACTTTC,CASSIRGSGANVLTF
NA,TRBJ2-7,TRBV11-2,NA,TGTGCCAGCAGCTTAGTGGCAGGGAACGGCGAGCAGTACTTC,CASSLVAGNGEQYF
NA,TRBJ1-1,TRBV11-3,NA,TGTGCCAGCAGCAGAGTGCGGGGGATCACTGAAGCTTTCTTT,CASSRVRGITEAFF
NA,TRBJ2-5,TRBV15,NA,TGTGCCACCAGCAGACAACAAGAGACCCAGTACTTC,CATSRQQETQYF
NA,TRBJ2-5,TRBV9,TRBD2,TGTGCCAGCAGCGTGGGGACTAGCATGGAGACCCAGTACTTC,CASSVGTSMETQYF
NA,TRBJ2-5,TRBV5-1,TRBD2,TGCGCCAGCAGCTTAGCGGGGGGGCGAGAGACCCAGTACTTC,CASSLAGGRETQYF
NA,TRBJ2-1,TRBV7-8,TRBD1,TGTGCCAGCAGCTCCCCCGGGACAGGGGGCAATGAGCAGTTCTTC,CASSSPGTGGNEQFF
few,TRBJ2-5,TRBV7-2,TRBD1,TGTGCCAGCAGCACGGACAGGGGGCGTCAAGAGACCCAGTACTTC,CASSTDRGRQETQYF
NA,TRBJ1-4,TRBV2,TRBD1,TGTGCCAGCAGTGATAGCCTTGGGACAGTAGTTGAAAAACTGTTTTTT,CASSDSLGTVVEKLFF
NA,TRBJ1-5,TRBV19,TRBD1,TGTGCCAGTAACCCTCCCCCCCTGGGACAGCAGCCCCAGCATTTT,CASNPPPLGQQPQHF
NA,TRBJ1-1,TRBV9,NA,TGTGCCAGCAGCGCTAACCCCAGCGGTGAAGCTTTCTTT,CASSANPSGEAFF
NA,TRBJ1-6,TRBV5-1,NA,TGCGCCAGCAGCTTGGTAGTCAGCGGGAATTCACCCCTCCACTTT,CASSLVVSGNSPLHF
NA,TRBJ1-6,TRBV10-2,NA,TGCGCCAGCAGTGCTGGAGAAAATTCACCCCTCCACTTT,CASSAGENSPLHF
NA,TRBJ1-4,TRBV4-3,TRBD1,TGCGCCAGCAGCCATGGACAGGGTCCTGAAAAACTGTTTTTT,CASSHGQGPEKLFF
once,TRBJ2-1,TRBV27,NA,TGTGCCAGCAGTGAGGATGGGTCCTACAATGAGCAGTTCTTC,CASSEDGSYNEQFF